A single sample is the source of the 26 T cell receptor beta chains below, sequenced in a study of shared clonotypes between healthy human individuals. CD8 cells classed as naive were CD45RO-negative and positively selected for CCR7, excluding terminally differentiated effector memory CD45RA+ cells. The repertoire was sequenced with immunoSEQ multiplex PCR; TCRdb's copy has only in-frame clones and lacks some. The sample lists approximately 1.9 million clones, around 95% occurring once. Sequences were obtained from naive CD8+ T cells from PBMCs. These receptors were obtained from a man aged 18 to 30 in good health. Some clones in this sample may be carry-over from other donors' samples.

CDR3 sequence reads: CASSRDRDRDYEQYF. The CDR3, as DNA: TGTGCCAGCAGCCGGGACCGGGACCGGGACTACGAGCAGTACTTC. The V gene is TRBV28, the J gene TRBJ2-7; D possibly uses TRBD1 or TRBD2 (5 bases each). With 6 bases removed from V and 3 bases from J, the gap between germline ends came to 18 bases. Germline CDR1 and CDR2: MDHEN and SYDVKM. This CDR3 has 15 residues.

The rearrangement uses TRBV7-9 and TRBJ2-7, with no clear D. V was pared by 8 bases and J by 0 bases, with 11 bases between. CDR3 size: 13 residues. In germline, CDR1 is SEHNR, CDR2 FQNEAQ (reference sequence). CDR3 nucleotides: TGTGCCAGCGTCGCGGAAGCCTCCTACGAGCAGTACTTC. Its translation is CASVAEASYEQYF.

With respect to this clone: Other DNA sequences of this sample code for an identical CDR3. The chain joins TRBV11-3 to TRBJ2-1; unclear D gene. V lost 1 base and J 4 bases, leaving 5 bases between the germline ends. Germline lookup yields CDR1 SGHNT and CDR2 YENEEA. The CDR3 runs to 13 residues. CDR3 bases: TGTGCCAGCAGCTTAGGGCTATACAATGAGCAGTTCTTC. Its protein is CASSLGLYNEQFF.

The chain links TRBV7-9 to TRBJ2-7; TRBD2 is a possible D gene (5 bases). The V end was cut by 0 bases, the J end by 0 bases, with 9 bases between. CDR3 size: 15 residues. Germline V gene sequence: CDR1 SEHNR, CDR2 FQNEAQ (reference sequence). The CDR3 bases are TGTGCCAGCAGCTTAGCGCCGGGGAACTCCTACGAGCAGTACTTC. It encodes CASSLAPGNSYEQYF.

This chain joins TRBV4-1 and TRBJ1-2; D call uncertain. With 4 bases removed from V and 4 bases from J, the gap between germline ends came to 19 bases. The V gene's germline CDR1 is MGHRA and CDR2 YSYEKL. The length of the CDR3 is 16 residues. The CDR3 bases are TGCGCCAGCAGCCCTGGGCCGGTCGGTTTTATCTATGGCTACACCTTC. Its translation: CASSPGPVGFIYGYTF.

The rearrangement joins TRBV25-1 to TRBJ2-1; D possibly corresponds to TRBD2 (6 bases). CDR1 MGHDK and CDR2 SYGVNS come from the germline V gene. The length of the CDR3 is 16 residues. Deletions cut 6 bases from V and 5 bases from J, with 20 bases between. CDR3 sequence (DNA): TGTGCCAGCAGAGCCCGGGACTTAGTCGGAAACAATGAGCAGTTCTTC. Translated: CASRARDLVGNNEQFF.

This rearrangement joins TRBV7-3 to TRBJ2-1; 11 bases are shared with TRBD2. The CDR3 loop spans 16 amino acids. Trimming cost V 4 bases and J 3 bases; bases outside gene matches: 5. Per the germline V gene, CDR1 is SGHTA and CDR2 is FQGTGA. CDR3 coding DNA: TGTGCCAGCAGCTCCCGACTAGCGGGAAGCTACAATGAGCAGTTCTTC. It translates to CASSSRLAGSYNEQFF.

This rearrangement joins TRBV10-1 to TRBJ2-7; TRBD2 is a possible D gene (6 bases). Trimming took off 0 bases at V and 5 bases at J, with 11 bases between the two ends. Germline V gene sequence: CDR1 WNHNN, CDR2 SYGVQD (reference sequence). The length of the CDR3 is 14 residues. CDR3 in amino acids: CASSESVSGNEQYF. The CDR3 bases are TGCGCCAGCAGTGAGTCGGTTAGCGGTAACGAGCAGTACTTC.

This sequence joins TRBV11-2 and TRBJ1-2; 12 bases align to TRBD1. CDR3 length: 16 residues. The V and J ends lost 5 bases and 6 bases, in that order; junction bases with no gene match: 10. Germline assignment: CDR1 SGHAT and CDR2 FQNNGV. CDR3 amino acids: CASSTMGTGGHHGYTF. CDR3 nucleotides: TGTGCCAGCAGCACCATGGGGACAGGGGGCCACCATGGCTACACCTTC.

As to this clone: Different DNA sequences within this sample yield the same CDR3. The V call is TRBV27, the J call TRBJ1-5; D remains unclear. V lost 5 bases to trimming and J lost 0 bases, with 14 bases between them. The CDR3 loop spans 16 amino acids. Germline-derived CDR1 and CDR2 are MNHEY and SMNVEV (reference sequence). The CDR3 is CASSPSSGDSNQPQHF. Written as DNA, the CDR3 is TGTGCCAGCAGTCCCTCTTCCGGGGATAGCAATCAGCCCCAGCATTTT.

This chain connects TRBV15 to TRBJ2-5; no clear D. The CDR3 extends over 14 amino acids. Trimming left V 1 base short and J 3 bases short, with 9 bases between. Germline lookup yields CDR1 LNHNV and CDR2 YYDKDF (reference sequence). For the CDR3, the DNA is TGTGCCACCAGCAGAGCTCACAGCAAAGAGACCCAGTACTTC. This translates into CATSRAHSKETQYF.

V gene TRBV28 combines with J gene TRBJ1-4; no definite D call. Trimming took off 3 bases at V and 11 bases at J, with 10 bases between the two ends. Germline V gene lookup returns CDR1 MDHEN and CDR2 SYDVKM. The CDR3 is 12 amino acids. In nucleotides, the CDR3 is TGTGCCAGCAGTTTCCTAAAGCAGAAACTGTTTTTT. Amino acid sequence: CASSFLKQKLFF.

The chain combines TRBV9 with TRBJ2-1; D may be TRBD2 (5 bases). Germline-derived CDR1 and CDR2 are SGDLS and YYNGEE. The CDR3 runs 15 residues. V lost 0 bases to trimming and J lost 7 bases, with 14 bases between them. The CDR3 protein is CASSVVGVASNEQFF. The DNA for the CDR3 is TGTGCCAGCAGCGTAGTGGGAGTGGCTAGTAATGAGCAGTTCTTC.

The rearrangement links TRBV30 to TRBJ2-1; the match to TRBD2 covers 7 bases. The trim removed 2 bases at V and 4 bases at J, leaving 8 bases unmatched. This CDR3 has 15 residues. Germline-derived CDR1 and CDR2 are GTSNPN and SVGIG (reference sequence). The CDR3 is CAWSRASGPYNEQFF. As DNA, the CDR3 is TGTGCCTGGAGTAGAGCTAGCGGACCTTACAATGAGCAGTTCTTC.

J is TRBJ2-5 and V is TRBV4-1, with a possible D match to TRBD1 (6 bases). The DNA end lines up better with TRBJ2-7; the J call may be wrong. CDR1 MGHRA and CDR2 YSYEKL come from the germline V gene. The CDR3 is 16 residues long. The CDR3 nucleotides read TGCGCCAGCAGCCAAGATCTTTACAGGGAGACCTACGAGCAGTACTTC. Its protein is CASSQDLYRETYEQYF.

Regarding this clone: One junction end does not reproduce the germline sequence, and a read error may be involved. The DNA for the CDR3 is TGTGCCAGCAGTTTAATTCATCGGGAACTACCCGAGTTC. It translates to CASSLIHRELPEF. The chain employs TRBV28 and TRBJ2-7; possible D gene TRBD2, 5 bases. CDR3 length: 13 residues. CDR1 and CDR2 (germline): MDHEN, SYDVKM.

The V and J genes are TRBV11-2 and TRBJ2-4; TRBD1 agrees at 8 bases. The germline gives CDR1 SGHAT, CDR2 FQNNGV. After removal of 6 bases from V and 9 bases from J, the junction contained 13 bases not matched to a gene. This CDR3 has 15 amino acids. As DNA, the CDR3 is TGTGCCAGCAGTCTAGACAGGGGCGACCTTGTCATTCAGTACTTC. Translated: CASSLDRGDLVIQYF.

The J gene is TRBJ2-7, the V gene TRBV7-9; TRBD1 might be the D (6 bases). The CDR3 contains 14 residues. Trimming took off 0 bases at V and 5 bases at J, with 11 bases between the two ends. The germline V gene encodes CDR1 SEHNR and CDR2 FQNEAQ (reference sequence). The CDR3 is CASSLAGRGHEQYF. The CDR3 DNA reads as TGTGCCAGCAGCTTAGCCGGCAGGGGCCACGAGCAGTACTTC.

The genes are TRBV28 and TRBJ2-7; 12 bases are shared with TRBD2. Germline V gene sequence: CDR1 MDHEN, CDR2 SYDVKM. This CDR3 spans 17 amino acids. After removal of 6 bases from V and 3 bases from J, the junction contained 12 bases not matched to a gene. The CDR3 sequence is CASSLLASGRGGYEQYF. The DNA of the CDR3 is TGTGCCAGCAGCTTGCTGGCTAGCGGGAGGGGGGGCTACGAGCAGTACTTC. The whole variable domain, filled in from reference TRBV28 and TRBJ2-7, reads DVKVTQSSRYLVKRTGEKVFLECVQDMDHENMFWYRQDPGLGLRLIYFSYDVKMKEKGDIPEGYSVSREKKERFSLILESASTNQTSMYLCASSLLASGRGGYEQYFGPGTRLTVT.

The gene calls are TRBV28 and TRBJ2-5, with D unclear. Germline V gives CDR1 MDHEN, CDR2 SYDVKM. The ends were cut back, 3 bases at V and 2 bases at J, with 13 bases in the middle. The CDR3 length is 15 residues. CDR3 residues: CASSFEAPLQETQYF. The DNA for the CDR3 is TGTGCCAGCAGTTTCGAGGCTCCGTTACAAGAGACCCAGTACTTC.

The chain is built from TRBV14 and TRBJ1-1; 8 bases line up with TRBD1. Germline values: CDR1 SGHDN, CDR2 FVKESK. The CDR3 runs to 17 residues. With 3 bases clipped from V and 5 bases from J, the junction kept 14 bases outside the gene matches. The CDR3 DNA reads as TGTGCCAGCAGCCACGATAGGACAGGGCCCATCAAGACTGAAGCTTTCTTT. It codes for CASSHDRTGPIKTEAFF.

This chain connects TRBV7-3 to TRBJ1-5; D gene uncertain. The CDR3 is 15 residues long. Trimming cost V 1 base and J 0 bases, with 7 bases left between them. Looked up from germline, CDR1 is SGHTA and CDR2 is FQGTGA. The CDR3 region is CASSLNGYSNQPQHF. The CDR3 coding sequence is TGTGCCAGCAGCTTAAACGGTTATAGCAATCAGCCCCAGCATTTT.

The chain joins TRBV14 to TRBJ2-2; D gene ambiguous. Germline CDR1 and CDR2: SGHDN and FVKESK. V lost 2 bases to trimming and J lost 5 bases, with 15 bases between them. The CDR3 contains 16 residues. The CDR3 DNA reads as TGTGCCAGCAGCCAATTGGCCGCCACAAATACCGGGGAGCTGTTTTTT. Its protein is CASSQLAATNTGELFF.

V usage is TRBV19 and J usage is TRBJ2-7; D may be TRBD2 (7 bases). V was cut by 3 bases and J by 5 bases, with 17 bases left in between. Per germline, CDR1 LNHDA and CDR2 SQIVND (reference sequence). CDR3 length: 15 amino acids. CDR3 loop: CASSISASGGNEQYF. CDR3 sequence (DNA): TGTGCCAGTAGTATCTCGGCTTCGGGGGGCAACGAGCAGTACTTC.

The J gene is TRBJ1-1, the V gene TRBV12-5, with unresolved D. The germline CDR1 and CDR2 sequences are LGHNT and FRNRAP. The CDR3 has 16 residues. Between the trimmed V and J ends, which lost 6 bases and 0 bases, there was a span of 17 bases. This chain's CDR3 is CASGAPNGNMNTEAFF. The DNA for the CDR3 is TGTGCTAGTGGGGCTCCTAACGGAAACATGAACACTGAAGCTTTCTTT.

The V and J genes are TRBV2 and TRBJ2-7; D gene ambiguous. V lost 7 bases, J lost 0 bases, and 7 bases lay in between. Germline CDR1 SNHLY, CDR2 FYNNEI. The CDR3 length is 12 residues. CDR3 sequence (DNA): TGTGCCAGCAACGTAGACTCCTACGAGCAGTACTTC. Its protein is CASNVDSYEQYF.